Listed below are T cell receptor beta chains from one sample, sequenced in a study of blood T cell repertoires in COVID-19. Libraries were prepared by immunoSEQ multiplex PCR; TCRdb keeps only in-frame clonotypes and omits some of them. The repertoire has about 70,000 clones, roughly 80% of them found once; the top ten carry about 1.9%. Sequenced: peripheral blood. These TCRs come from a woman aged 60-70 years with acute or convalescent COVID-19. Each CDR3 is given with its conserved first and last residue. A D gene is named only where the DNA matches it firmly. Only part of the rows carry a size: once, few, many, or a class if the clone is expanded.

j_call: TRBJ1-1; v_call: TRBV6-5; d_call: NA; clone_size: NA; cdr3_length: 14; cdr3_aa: CASSPGGATTEAFF; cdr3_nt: TGTGCCAGCAGCCCCGGAGGTGCGACCACTGAAGCTTTCTTT
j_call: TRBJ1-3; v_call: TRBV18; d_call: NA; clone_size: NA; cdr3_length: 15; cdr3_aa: CASSPPEGPGNTIYF; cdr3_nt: TGTGCCAGCTCACCACCGGAGGGACCTGGAAACACCATATATTTT
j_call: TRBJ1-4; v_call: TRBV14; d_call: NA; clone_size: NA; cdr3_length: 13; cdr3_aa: CASSNSANEKLFF; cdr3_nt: TGTGCCAGCAGTAATTCAGCTAATGAAAAACTGTTTTTT
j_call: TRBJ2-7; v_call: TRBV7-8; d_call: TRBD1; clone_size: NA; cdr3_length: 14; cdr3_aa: CASSTRQGSYEQYF; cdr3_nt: TGTGCCAGCAGCACCCGACAGGGCTCCTACGAGCAGTACTTC
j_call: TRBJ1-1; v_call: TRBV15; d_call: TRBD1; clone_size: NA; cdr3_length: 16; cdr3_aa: CATSRGGDRGNTEAFF; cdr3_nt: TGTGCCACCAGCAGGGGCGGGGACAGGGGGAACACTGAAGCTTTCTTT
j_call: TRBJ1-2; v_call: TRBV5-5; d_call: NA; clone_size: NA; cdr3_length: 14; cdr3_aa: CASSLSGGQVGYTF; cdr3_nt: TGTGCCAGCAGCTTGAGCGGGGGGCAGGTTGGCTACACCTTC
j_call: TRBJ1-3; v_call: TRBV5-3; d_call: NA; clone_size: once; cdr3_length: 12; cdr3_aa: CARSLGRNTIYF; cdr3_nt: TGTGCCAGAAGCTTGGGTAGAAACACCATATATTTT
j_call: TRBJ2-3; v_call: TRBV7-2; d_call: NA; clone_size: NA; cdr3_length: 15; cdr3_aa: CASSLVATSTDTQYF; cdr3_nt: TGTGCCAGCAGCTTAGTTGCTACTAGCACAGATACGCAGTATTTT
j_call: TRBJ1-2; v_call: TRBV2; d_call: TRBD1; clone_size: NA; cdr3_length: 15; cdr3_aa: CASNPGTGRYYGYTF; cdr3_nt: TGTGCCAGCAACCCAGGGACAGGGAGATACTATGGCTACACCTTC
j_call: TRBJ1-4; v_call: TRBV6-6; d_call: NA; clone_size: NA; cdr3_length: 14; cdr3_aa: CASSAHGGNEKLFF; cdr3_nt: TGTGCCAGCAGTGCACATGGGGGGAATGAAAAACTGTTTTTT
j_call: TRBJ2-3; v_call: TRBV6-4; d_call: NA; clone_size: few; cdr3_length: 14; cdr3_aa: CASSDSGRADTQYF; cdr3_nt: TGTGCCAGCAGTGACTCAGGCAGGGCAGATACGCAGTATTTT
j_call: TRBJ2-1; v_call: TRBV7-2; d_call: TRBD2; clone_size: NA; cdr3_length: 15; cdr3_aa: CASSLTSGGAYEQFF; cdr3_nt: TGTGCCAGCAGCTTAACTAGCGGGGGGGCCTATGAGCAGTTCTTC
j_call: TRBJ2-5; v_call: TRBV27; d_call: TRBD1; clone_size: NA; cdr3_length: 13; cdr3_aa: CASSAQGGETQYF; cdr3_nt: TGTGCCAGCAGTGCACAGGGGGGAGAGACCCAGTACTTC
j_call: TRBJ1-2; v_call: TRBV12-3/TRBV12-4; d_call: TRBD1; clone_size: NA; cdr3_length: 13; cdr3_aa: CASSWDSNYGYTF; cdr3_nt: TGTGCCAGCAGTTGGGACAGCAACTATGGCTACACCTTC
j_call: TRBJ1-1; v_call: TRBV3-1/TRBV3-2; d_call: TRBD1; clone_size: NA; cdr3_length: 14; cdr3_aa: CASSQMTSGGRAFF; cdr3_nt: TGTGCCAGCAGCCAGATGACCTCAGGGGGAAGAGCTTTCTTT
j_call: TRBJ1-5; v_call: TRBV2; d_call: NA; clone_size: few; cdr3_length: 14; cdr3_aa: CASTVDGGRQPQHF; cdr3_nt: TGTGCCAGCACCGTCGACGGGGGGCGGCAGCCCCAGCATTTT
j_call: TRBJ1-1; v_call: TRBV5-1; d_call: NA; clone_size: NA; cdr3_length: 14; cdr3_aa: CASSLETWGAEAFF; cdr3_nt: TGCGCCAGCAGCTTGGAGACTTGGGGCGCTGAAGCTTTCTTT
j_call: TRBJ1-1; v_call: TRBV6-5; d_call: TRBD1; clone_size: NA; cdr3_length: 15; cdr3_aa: CASSYGGTANTEAFF; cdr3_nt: TGTGCCAGCAGTTACGGAGGGACAGCGAACACTGAAGCTTTCTTT
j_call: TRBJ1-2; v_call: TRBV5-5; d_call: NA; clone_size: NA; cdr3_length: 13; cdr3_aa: CASSLGWEGGYTF; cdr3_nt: TGTGCCAGCAGCTTGGGATGGGAGGGTGGCTACACCTTC
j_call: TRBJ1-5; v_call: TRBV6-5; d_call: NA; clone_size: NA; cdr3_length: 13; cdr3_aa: CASRTTGTGPQHF; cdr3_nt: TGTGCCAGCAGAACCACAGGTACGGGGCCCCAGCATTTT
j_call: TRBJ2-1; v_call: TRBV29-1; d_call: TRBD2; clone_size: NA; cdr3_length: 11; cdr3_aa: CSVRVGGEQFF; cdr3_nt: TGCAGCGTCCGAGTGGGGGGGGAGCAGTTCTTC
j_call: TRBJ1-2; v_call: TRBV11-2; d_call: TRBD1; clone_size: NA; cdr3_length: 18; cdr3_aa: CASSPQTGAGPGSYGYTF; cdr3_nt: TGTGCCAGCAGCCCCCAGACAGGGGCAGGTCCGGGTAGCTATGGCTACACCTTC
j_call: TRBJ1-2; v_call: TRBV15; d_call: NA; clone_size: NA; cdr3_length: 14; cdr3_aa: CATSSGHRLYGYTF; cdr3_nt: TGTGCCACCAGCAGCGGACATCGCTTATATGGCTACACCTTC